The rows below give T cell receptor beta chains drawn from one sample of a study of identical twins. TCRdb re-called the 5' RACE reads with MiXCR, one entry per CDR3 protein. This table holds 500,000 to 650,000 distinct CDR3 sequences, roughly 6.6% found once. This same sample was also taken into another study, of yellow fever vaccine responses in identical twins.

The material sequenced was PBMCs. The receptor source for this set is a woman in her late teens or twenties in good health. Each CDR3 is given with its conserved first and last residue. The D gene is left open where the match is weak. Clone size, where shown, is once, few, many, or a class for clones that have expanded.

d_call: NA
clone_size: many
j_call: TRBJ2-1
v_call: TRBV14
cdr3_aa: CASSQKLRGVYNEQFF
cdr3_nt: TGTGCCAGCAGCCAAAAACTCAGGGGGGTTTACAATGAGCAGTTCTTC

d_call: NA
clone_size: few
j_call: TRBJ2-7
v_call: TRBV7-6
cdr3_aa: CASSPGPAYEQYF
cdr3_nt: TGTGCCAGCAGCCCGGGACCGGCCTACGAGCAGTACTTC

d_call: TRBD1
clone_size: NA
j_call: TRBJ2-5
v_call: TRBV20-1
cdr3_aa: CSARLTGGEETQYF
cdr3_nt: TGCAGTGCTAGACTAACAGGGGGTGAAGAGACCCAGTACTTC

d_call: NA
clone_size: NA
j_call: TRBJ2-5
v_call: TRBV27
cdr3_aa: CASSLWAGASEETQYF
cdr3_nt: TGTGCCAGCAGTTTATGGGCAGGGGCGTCGGAAGAGACCCAGTACTTC

d_call: NA
clone_size: NA
j_call: TRBJ2-3
v_call: TRBV12-3/TRBV12-4
cdr3_aa: CASSFSGHGDTQYF
cdr3_nt: TGTGCCAGCAGTTTCTCCGGTCACGGAGATACGCAGTATTTT

d_call: TRBD1
clone_size: few
j_call: TRBJ1-1
v_call: TRBV13
cdr3_aa: CASSQPWDRGRANTEAFF
cdr3_nt: TGTGCCAGCAGCCAACCATGGGACAGGGGGCGTGCGAACACTGAAGCTTTCTTT

d_call: TRBD2
clone_size: NA
j_call: TRBJ2-3
v_call: TRBV24-1
cdr3_aa: CATSDDEVAGDLTDTQYF
cdr3_nt: TGTGCCACCAGTGACGACGAGGTAGCGGGAGATTTGACAGATACGCAGTATTTT

d_call: NA
clone_size: few
j_call: TRBJ2-3
v_call: TRBV5-5
cdr3_aa: CASSLVPGFTDTQYF
cdr3_nt: TGTGCCAGCAGCTTGGTACCGGGGTTCACAGATACGCAGTATTTT

d_call: NA
clone_size: NA
j_call: TRBJ1-1
v_call: TRBV4-1
cdr3_aa: CASSQADSNTEAFF
cdr3_nt: TGCGCCAGCAGCCAAGCAGATTCGAACACTGAAGCTTTCTTT

d_call: NA
clone_size: few
j_call: TRBJ2-5
v_call: TRBV4-1
cdr3_aa: CASSQGDRQVETQYF
cdr3_nt: TGCGCCAGCAGCCAAGGTGATCGACAGGTAGAGACCCAGTACTTC

d_call: TRBD2
clone_size: many
j_call: TRBJ2-1
v_call: TRBV20-1
cdr3_aa: CSARDLTSVIYNEQFF
cdr3_nt: TGCAGTGCTAGAGATCTTACTAGCGTCATCTACAATGAGCAGTTCTTC

d_call: TRBD2
clone_size: few
j_call: TRBJ2-3
v_call: TRBV7-8
cdr3_aa: CASSLTMLTSGGSEDTQYF
cdr3_nt: TGTGCCAGCAGCTTAACCATGCTGACTAGCGGGGGTTCGGAAGATACGCAGTATTTT

d_call: NA
clone_size: few
j_call: TRBJ2-1
v_call: TRBV20-1
cdr3_aa: CSARDLSEQFF
cdr3_nt: TGCAGTGCTAGAGACCTAAGTGAGCAGTTCTTC

d_call: NA
clone_size: few
j_call: TRBJ2-4
v_call: TRBV27
cdr3_aa: CASWDVNNIQYF
cdr3_nt: TGTGCCAGTTGGGACGTTAATAACATTCAGTACTTC

d_call: TRBD1
clone_size: many
j_call: TRBJ1-4
v_call: TRBV9
cdr3_aa: CASSTTGGRGEKLFF
cdr3_nt: TGTGCCAGCAGCACCACAGGGGGCCGGGGTGAAAAACTGTTTTTT

d_call: TRBD2
clone_size: few
j_call: TRBJ2-1
v_call: TRBV29-1
cdr3_aa: CSVLPGLAGEEQFF
cdr3_nt: TGCAGCGTACTGCCCGGACTAGCGGGAGAAGAGCAGTTCTTC

d_call: NA
clone_size: NA
j_call: TRBJ2-5
v_call: TRBV12-3/TRBV12-4
cdr3_aa: CASSEGRRETQYF
cdr3_nt: TGTGCCAGCAGTGAGGGGAGGAGGGAGACCCAGTACTTC

d_call: NA
clone_size: few
j_call: TRBJ2-3
v_call: TRBV20-1
cdr3_aa: CSARDGAGATDTQYF
cdr3_nt: TGCAGTGCTAGAGATGGGGCGGGGGCCACAGATACGCAGTATTTT

d_call: NA
clone_size: many
j_call: TRBJ1-5
v_call: TRBV20-1
cdr3_aa: CSARVRTPPWGNQPQHF
cdr3_nt: TGCAGTGCTAGAGTGAGGACCCCGCCGTGGGGCAATCAGCCCCAGCATTTT

d_call: TRBD2
clone_size: NA
j_call: TRBJ2-1
v_call: TRBV5-1
cdr3_aa: CASSPRLAGDHNEQFF
cdr3_nt: TGCGCCAGCAGCCCCAGACTAGCGGGAGATCACAATGAGCAGTTCTTC

d_call: NA
clone_size: NA
j_call: TRBJ2-3
v_call: TRBV21-1
cdr3_aa: CASRGGAAASSTDTQYF
cdr3_nt: TGTGCCAGCAGAGGCGGGGCGGCTGCCTCTAGCACAGATACGCAGTATTTT

d_call: NA
clone_size: NA
j_call: TRBJ2-1
v_call: TRBV6-4
cdr3_aa: CASSDSGSGSYNEQFF
cdr3_nt: TGTGCCAGCAGTGACTCGGGTAGCGGCTCCTACAATGAGCAGTTCTTC

d_call: TRBD2
clone_size: few
j_call: TRBJ2-7
v_call: TRBV2
cdr3_aa: CASRASGSSYEQYF
cdr3_nt: TGTGCCAGCAGGGCTAGCGGGAGTTCGTACGAGCAGTACTTC

d_call: TRBD2
clone_size: many
j_call: TRBJ2-7
v_call: TRBV4-1
cdr3_aa: CASSQILAGEQYF
cdr3_nt: TGCGCCAGCAGCCAAATACTAGCGGGCGAGCAGTACTTC

d_call: TRBD1
clone_size: NA
j_call: TRBJ1-6
v_call: TRBV5-1
cdr3_aa: CASSLGTGGRNSPLHF
cdr3_nt: TGCGCCAGCAGCTTGGGGACAGGTGGCCGAAATTCACCCCTCCACTTT

d_call: NA
clone_size: NA
j_call: TRBJ1-4
v_call: TRBV7-9
cdr3_aa: CASSSRWGDDEKLFF
cdr3_nt: TGTGCCAGCAGCTCTCGATGGGGGGACGATGAAAAACTGTTTTTT

d_call: TRBD1
clone_size: NA
j_call: TRBJ2-5
v_call: TRBV13
cdr3_aa: CASSLGQIETQYF
cdr3_nt: TGTGCCAGCAGCTTGGGACAGATAGAGACCCAGTACTTC

d_call: TRBD2
clone_size: many
j_call: TRBJ2-3
v_call: TRBV20-1
cdr3_aa: CSASVTSRVDTQYF
cdr3_nt: TGCAGTGCTAGTGTGACTAGCCGGGTAGATACGCAGTATTTT

d_call: NA
clone_size: few
j_call: TRBJ1-2
v_call: TRBV24-1
cdr3_aa: CATSVGNYGYTF
cdr3_nt: TGTGCCACCAGTGTCGGTAACTATGGCTACACCTTC

d_call: NA
clone_size: many
j_call: TRBJ1-2
v_call: TRBV20-1
cdr3_aa: CSALDWTTNYGYTF
cdr3_nt: TGCAGTGCTTTAGATTGGACAACTAACTATGGCTACACCTTC

d_call: TRBD1
clone_size: many
j_call: TRBJ2-6
v_call: TRBV7-9
cdr3_aa: CASRDGQGTSGANVLTF
cdr3_nt: TGTGCCAGCAGAGACGGACAGGGAACTTCTGGGGCCAACGTCCTGACTTTC

d_call: NA
clone_size: many
j_call: TRBJ2-3
v_call: TRBV28
cdr3_aa: CASLWTGTDTQYF
cdr3_nt: TGTGCCAGCCTCTGGACGGGCACAGATACGCAGTATTTT

d_call: NA
clone_size: few
j_call: TRBJ1-2
v_call: TRBV28
cdr3_aa: CASIPQGFEYGYTF
cdr3_nt: TGTGCCAGCATTCCCCAGGGTTTTGAGTATGGCTACACCTTC

d_call: NA
clone_size: NA
j_call: TRBJ2-3
v_call: TRBV20-1
cdr3_aa: CSARAPIDTQYF
cdr3_nt: TGCAGTGCTAGGGCCCCGATAGATACGCAGTATTTT

d_call: NA
clone_size: many
j_call: TRBJ2-2
v_call: TRBV15
cdr3_aa: CATSIKQPNTGELFF
cdr3_nt: TGTGCCACCAGCATCAAACAGCCGAACACCGGGGAGCTGTTTTTT

d_call: NA
clone_size: few
j_call: TRBJ1-1
v_call: TRBV5-1
cdr3_aa: CASSLTGATGRNTEAFF
cdr3_nt: TGCGCCAGCAGCTTGACGGGGGCCACTGGTAGGAACACTGAAGCTTTCTTT

d_call: NA
clone_size: many
j_call: TRBJ2-1
v_call: TRBV12-3/TRBV12-4
cdr3_aa: CASTWGLVGNEQFF
cdr3_nt: TGTGCCAGCACGTGGGGGTTGGTAGGGAATGAGCAGTTCTTC

d_call: TRBD1
clone_size: NA
j_call: TRBJ1-2
v_call: TRBV10-1
cdr3_aa: CASPGQGVSGGYTF
cdr3_nt: TGCGCCAGCCCGGGGCAGGGGGTGTCTGGTGGCTACACCTTC

d_call: NA
clone_size: few
j_call: TRBJ2-4
v_call: TRBV5-6
cdr3_aa: CASSLQDAGAKNIQYF
cdr3_nt: TGTGCCAGCAGCTTGCAGGACGCGGGGGCCAAAAACATTCAGTACTTC

d_call: NA
clone_size: many
j_call: TRBJ2-7
v_call: TRBV12-3/TRBV12-4
cdr3_aa: CASSLIRSYLYEQYF
cdr3_nt: TGTGCCAGCAGTTTAATCCGAAGTTACCTCTACGAGCAGTACTTC

d_call: NA
clone_size: NA
j_call: TRBJ2-5
v_call: TRBV7-9
cdr3_aa: CASSLEERGVCF
cdr3_nt: TGTGCCAGCAGCTTAGAGGAAAGAGGAGTGTGCTTC

d_call: TRBD1
clone_size: NA
j_call: TRBJ2-1
v_call: TRBV13
cdr3_aa: CASSSDRDRNEQFF
cdr3_nt: TGTGCCAGCAGCTCTGACAGGGATCGCAATGAGCAGTTCTTC

d_call: NA
clone_size: NA
j_call: TRBJ1-1
v_call: TRBV5-1
cdr3_aa: CASSLGGPNENTEAFF
cdr3_nt: TGCGCCAGCAGCTTAGGAGGGCCAAACGAAAACACTGAAGCTTTCTTT

d_call: NA
clone_size: many
j_call: TRBJ2-2
v_call: TRBV28
cdr3_aa: CASSKTGNTGELFF
cdr3_nt: TGTGCCAGCAGTAAAACAGGGAACACCGGGGAGCTGTTTTTT

d_call: NA
clone_size: few
j_call: TRBJ2-1
v_call: TRBV7-2
cdr3_aa: CASSRDSANEQFF
cdr3_nt: TGTGCCAGCAGCCGGGACTCCGCCAATGAGCAGTTCTTC

d_call: NA
clone_size: few
j_call: TRBJ2-1
v_call: TRBV18
cdr3_aa: CASSPSKGSGLSDSSYNEQFF
cdr3_nt: TGTGCCAGCTCACCCTCCAAGGGTAGCGGCTTATCAGATAGCTCCTACAATGAGCAGTTCTTC

d_call: TRBD2
clone_size: few
j_call: TRBJ2-1
v_call: TRBV6-1
cdr3_aa: CASSPFSAGGENEQFF
cdr3_nt: TGTGCCAGCAGTCCCTTTTCGGCGGGGGGTGAGAATGAGCAGTTCTTC

d_call: TRBD2
clone_size: many
j_call: TRBJ2-4
v_call: TRBV11-2
cdr3_aa: CASSHGTSGSRAKNIQYF
cdr3_nt: TGTGCCAGCAGCCATGGGACTAGCGGGAGTAGGGCCAAAAACATTCAGTACTTC

d_call: NA
clone_size: many
j_call: TRBJ2-7
v_call: TRBV29-1
cdr3_aa: CSVESDSYEQYF
cdr3_nt: TGCAGCGTTGAAAGTGACAGCTACGAGCAGTACTTC

d_call: TRBD2
clone_size: few
j_call: TRBJ2-1
v_call: TRBV24-1
cdr3_aa: CATRGASGRANEQFF
cdr3_nt: TGTGCCACCAGGGGGGCTAGCGGGAGGGCTAATGAGCAGTTCTTC

d_call: NA
clone_size: many
j_call: TRBJ1-4
v_call: TRBV20-1
cdr3_aa: CSAGGDTTNEKLFF
cdr3_nt: TGCAGTGCTGGAGGTGACACAACTAATGAAAAACTGTTTTTT

d_call: NA
clone_size: few
j_call: TRBJ2-2
v_call: TRBV7-2
cdr3_aa: CASSLVQGLSTGELFF
cdr3_nt: TGTGCCAGCAGCTTAGTTCAGGGGCTTTCGACCGGGGAGCTGTTTTTT

d_call: TRBD2
clone_size: many
j_call: TRBJ2-5
v_call: TRBV20-1
cdr3_aa: CSARDQSSGRETQYF
cdr3_nt: TGCAGTGCTAGAGATCAAAGTAGCGGGAGAGAGACCCAGTACTTC

d_call: TRBD2
clone_size: few
j_call: TRBJ2-1
v_call: TRBV28
cdr3_aa: CASSHLAGGYNGVQFF
cdr3_nt: TGTGCCAGCAGTCACCTAGCGGGGGGATACAATGGTGTGCAGTTCTTC

d_call: NA
clone_size: NA
j_call: TRBJ1-5
v_call: TRBV28
cdr3_aa: CASSLVGAGWGSNQPQHF
cdr3_nt: TGTGCCAGCAGTTTGGTAGGGGCGGGTTGGGGAAGCAATCAGCCCCAGCATTTT